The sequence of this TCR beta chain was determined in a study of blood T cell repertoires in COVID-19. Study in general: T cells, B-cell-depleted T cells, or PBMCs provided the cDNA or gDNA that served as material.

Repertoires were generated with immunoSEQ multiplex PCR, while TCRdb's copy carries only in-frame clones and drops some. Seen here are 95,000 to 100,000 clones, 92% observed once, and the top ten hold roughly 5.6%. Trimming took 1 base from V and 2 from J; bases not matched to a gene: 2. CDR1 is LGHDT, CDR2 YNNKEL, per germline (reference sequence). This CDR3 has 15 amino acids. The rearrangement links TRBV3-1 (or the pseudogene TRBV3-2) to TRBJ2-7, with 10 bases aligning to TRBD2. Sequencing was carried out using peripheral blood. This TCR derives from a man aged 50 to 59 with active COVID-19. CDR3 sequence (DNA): TGTGCCAGCAGCCAAGGGACTAGCGGAACCTACGAGCAGTACTTC. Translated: CASSQGTSGTYEQYF.